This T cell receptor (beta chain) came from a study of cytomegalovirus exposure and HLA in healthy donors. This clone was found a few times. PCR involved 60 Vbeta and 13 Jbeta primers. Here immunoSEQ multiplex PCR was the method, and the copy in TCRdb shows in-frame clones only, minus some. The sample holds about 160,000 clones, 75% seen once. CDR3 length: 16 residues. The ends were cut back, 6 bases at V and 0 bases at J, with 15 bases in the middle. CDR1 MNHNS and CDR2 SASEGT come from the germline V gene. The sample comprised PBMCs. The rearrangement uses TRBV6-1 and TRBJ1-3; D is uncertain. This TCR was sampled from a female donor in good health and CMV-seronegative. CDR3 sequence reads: CASSEREEASGNTIYF. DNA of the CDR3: TGTGCCAGCAGCGAAAGAGAGGAGGCCTCTGGAAACACCATATATTTT.